Below, 8 T cell receptor beta chains from the same sample are listed, as sequenced in a study of identical twins. Via MiXCR, TCRdb re-called the 5' RACE reads, giving one row per CDR3 protein. The sample consists of roughly 480,000 distinct CDR3 sequences, approximately 24% of them appearing once. The data also belong to a second study, concerning T cells expressing NK-cell markers.

Sequenced input: CD4+ T cells sorted from blood. The origin of the receptors is a woman aged 18-29 years in good health.

A note on this clonotype: One junction end disagrees with the germline gene, perhaps due to a read error. The chain couples TRBV12-3 or TRBV12-4 to TRBJ2-3; D gene uncertain. CDR3 length: 19 amino acids. The CDR3 DNA follows: TGTACCAGCAGTTTCCCGGCTGAATCGGGCGGAATGATAACAGATACGCAGTATTTT. This translates into CTSSFPAESGGMITDTQYF.

The table lists this clonotype with a few counts. The V call is TRBV20-1, the J call TRBJ1-5; no firm D call. The germline V gene encodes CDR1 DFQATT and CDR2 SNEGSKA (reference sequence). The CDR3 covers 14 residues. Trimming took off 0 bases at V and 3 bases at J, with 9 bases between the two ends. CDR3 sequence (DNA): TGCAGTGCTAGAGATCTAGGGCTCAATCAGCCCCAGCATTTT. Its protein product is CSARDLGLNQPQHF.

This clonotype was counted between two and nine times. The CDR3 DNA sequence: TGCGCCAGCAGCTGGGGCAACGACGGAGGCTACGAGCAGTACTTC. As protein: CASSWGNDGGYEQYF. V gene TRBV5-1 combines with J gene TRBJ2-7, with D perhaps being TRBD1 or TRBD2 (5 bases each). Trimming took off 3 bases at V and 3 bases at J, with 16 bases between the two ends. The CDR3 is 15 residues long. The germline gives CDR1 SGHRS, CDR2 YFSETQ.

The sample holds a few counts of this clonotype. The chain uses TRBV7-8 and TRBJ2-3; TRBD1 agrees at 8 bases. V gave up 5 bases and J gave up 2 bases; unmatched junction bases: 18. Germline V gene data show CDR1 as SGHVS and CDR2 as FQNEAQ. This CDR3 is 19 amino acids long. This CDR3 is CASSRGQARTIGFTDTQYF. The CDR3 coding sequence is TGTGCCAGCAGCCGGGGACAGGCTCGCACAATAGGGTTCACAGATACGCAGTATTTT.

This clonotype has only a few counts. The V call is TRBV7-9, the J call TRBJ2-5, with a possible D match to TRBD1 (6 bases). Germline lookup yields CDR1 SEHNR and CDR2 FQNEAQ (reference sequence). CDR3 length: 13 residues. V shed 3 bases and J shed 5 bases, with 10 bases lying between them. The CDR3 sequence: CASSFGQLETQYF. The CDR3 nucleotides are TGTGCCAGCAGCTTCGGACAGTTGGAGACCCAGTACTTC.

This clonotype was seen a handful of times. CDR3 DNA sequence: TGTGCCATCAGTCCCGGGACAAGGGCTCCCGAGCAGTACTTC. Translated: CAISPGTRAPEQYF. The chain joins TRBV10-3 to TRBJ2-7; maybe TRBD1 (6 bases). Trimming took 5 bases from V and 6 from J, leaving 17 bases between them. Germline V lookup: CDR1 ENHRY, CDR2 SYGVKD. This CDR3 is 14 amino acids long.

This sequence joins TRBV29-1 and TRBJ2-1; 10 nucleotides agree with TRBD1. This CDR3 is 13 amino acids long. Losses at the gene ends were 7 bases for V and 6 bases for J; bases not matched to a gene: 6. Germline V gene sequence: CDR1 SQVTM, CDR2 ANQGSEA. Here the CDR3 DNA reads TGCAGCGCCCTCCGGACAGGGGGCAATGAGCAGTTCTTC. Its translation is CSALRTGGNEQFF.

This rearrangement joins TRBV29-1 to TRBJ1-3; D not certain. This CDR3 spans 10 amino acids. Germline values: CDR1 SQVTM, CDR2 ANQGSEA. The V end lost 6 bases, the J end lost 9 bases, and 9 bases lay between the germline ends. In DNA form, the CDR3 reads TGCAGCGTGAAGGAAGGCACCATATATTTT. Translated, it gives CSVKEGTIYF.